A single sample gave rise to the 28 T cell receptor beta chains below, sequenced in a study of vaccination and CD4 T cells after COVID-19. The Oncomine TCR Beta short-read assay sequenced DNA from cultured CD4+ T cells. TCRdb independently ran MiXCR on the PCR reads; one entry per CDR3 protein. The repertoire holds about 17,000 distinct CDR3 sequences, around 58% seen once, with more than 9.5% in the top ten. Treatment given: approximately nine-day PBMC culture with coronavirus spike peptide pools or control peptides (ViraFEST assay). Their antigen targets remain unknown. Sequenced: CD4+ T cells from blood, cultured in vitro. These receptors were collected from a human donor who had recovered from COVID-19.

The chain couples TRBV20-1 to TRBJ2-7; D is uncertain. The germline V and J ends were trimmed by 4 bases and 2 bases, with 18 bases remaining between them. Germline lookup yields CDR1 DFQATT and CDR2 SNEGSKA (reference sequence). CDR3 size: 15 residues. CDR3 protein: CSATLVGKNAYEQYF. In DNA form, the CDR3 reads TGCAGTGCTACACTTGTGGGGAAAAATGCCTACGAGCAGTACTTC.

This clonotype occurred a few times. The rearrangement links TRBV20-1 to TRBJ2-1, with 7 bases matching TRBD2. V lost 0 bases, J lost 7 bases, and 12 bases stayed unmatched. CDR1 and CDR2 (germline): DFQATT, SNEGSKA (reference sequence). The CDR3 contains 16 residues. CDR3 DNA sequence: TGCAGTGCTAGAGATAGCCTAGCGGTACCCTCAAATGAGCAGTTCTTC. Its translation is CSARDSLAVPSNEQFF.

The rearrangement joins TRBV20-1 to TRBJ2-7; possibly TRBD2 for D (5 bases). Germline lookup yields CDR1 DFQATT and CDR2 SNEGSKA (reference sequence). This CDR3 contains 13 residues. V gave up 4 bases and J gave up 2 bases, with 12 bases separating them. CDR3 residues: CSANGRATYEQYF. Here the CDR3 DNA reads TGCAGTGCTAATGGGCGGGCTACCTACGAGCAGTACTTC.

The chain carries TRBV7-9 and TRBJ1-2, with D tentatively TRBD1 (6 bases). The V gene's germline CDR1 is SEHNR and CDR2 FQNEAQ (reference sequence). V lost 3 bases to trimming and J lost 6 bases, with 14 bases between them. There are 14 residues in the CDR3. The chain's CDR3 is CASSFRGAEDGYTF. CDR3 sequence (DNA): TGTGCCAGCAGCTTTCGGGGGGCGGAAGATGGCTACACCTTC.

The CDR3 spells CASSLGQEQETQYF. CDR3 bases: TGCGCCAGCAGCTTGGGACAGGAGCAAGAGACCCAGTACTTC. This chain uses TRBV5-1 with TRBJ2-5; possibly TRBD1 for D (6 bases). CDR1 SGHRS and CDR2 YFSETQ come from the germline V gene. Trimming took 0 bases from V and 2 from J, leaving 8 bases between them. CDR3 size: 14 residues.

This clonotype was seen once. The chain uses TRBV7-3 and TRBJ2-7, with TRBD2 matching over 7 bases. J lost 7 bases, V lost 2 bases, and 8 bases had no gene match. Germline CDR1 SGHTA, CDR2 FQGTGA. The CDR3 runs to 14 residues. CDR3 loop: CASSLGGSAREQYF. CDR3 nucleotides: TGTGCCAGCAGCTTAGGCGGGAGTGCGCGGGAGCAGTACTTC.

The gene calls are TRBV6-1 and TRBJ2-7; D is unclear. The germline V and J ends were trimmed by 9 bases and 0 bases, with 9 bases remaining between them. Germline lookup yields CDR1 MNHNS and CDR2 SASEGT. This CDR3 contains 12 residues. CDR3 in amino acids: CASRAYSYEQYF. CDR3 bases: TGTGCCAGTCGGGCCTACTCCTACGAGCAGTACTTC.

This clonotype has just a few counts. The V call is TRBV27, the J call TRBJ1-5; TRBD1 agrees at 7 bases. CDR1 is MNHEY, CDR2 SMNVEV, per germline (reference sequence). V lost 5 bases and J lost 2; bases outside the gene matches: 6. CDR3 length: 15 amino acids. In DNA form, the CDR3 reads TGTGCCAGCAGTGAAGGACAGGCCCGCAATCAGCCCCAGCATTTT. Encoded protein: CASSEGQARNQPQHF.

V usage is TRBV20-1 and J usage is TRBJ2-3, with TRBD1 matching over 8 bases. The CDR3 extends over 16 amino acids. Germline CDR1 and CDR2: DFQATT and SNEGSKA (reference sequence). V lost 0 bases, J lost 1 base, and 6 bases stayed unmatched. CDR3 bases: TGCAGTGCTAGAGATTTTTTGACAGGGGGCACAGATACGCAGTATTTT. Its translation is CSARDFLTGGTDTQYF.

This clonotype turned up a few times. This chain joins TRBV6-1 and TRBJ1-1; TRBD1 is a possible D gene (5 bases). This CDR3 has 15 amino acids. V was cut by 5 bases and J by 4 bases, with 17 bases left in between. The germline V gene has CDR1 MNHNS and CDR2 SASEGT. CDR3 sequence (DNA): TGTGCCAGCAGTCTTCAGGGAGGGGCGGGCACTGAAGCTTTCTTT. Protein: CASSLQGGAGTEAFF.

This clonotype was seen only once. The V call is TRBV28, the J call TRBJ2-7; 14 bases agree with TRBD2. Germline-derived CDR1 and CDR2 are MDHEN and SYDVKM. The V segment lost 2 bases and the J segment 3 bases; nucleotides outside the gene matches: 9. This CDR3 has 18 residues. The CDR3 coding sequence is TGTGCCAGCAGTTTAGGGGGACTAGCGGGAGTAACAGGCTACGAGCAGTACTTC. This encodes CASSLGGLAGVTGYEQYF.

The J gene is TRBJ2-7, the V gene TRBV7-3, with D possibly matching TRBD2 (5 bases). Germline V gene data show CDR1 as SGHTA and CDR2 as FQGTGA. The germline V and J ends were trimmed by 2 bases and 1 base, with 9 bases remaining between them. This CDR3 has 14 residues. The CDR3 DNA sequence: TGTGCCAGCAGCTTAGACTATAATTCCTACGAGCAGTACTTC. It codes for CASSLDYNSYEQYF.

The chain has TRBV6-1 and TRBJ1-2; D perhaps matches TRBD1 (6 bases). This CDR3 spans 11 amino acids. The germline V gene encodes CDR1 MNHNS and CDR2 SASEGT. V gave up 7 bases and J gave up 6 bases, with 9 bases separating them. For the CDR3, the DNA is TGTGCCAGCACCACAGGGCATGGCTACACCTTC. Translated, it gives CASTTGHGYTF.

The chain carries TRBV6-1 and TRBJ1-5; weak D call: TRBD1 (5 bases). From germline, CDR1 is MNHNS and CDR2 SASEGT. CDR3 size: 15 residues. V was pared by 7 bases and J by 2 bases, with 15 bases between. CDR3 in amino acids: CASMGRAGGNQPQHF. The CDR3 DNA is TGTGCCAGCATGGGCAGGGCGGGAGGCAATCAGCCCCAGCATTTT.

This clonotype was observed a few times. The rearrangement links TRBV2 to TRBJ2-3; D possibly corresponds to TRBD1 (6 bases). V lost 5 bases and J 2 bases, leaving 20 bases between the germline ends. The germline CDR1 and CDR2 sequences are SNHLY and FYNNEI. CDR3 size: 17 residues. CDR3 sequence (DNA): TGTGCCAGCAGTCCCAGAGGAGGACAGATATACACAGATACGCAGTATTTT. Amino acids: CASSPRGGQIYTDTQYF. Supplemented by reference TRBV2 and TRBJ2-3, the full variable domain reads EPEVTQTPSHQVTQMGQEVILRCVPISNHLYFYWYRQILGQKVEFLVSFYNNEISEKSEIFDDQFSVERPDGSNFTLKIRSTKLEDSAMYFCASSPRGGQIYTDTQYFGPGTRLTVL.

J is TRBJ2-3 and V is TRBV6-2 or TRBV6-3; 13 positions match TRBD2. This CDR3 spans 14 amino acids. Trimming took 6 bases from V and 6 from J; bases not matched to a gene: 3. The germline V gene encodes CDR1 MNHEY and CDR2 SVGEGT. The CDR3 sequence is CASRTSGRKDTQYF. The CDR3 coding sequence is TGTGCCAGCAGGACTAGCGGGAGGAAGGATACGCAGTATTTT.

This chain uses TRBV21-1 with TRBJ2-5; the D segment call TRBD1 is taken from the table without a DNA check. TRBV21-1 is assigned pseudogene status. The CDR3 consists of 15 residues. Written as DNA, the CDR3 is TGTGCCAGCAGCGGCCGGGACAAGGGGCAAGAGACCCAGTACTTC. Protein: CASSGRDKGQETQYF.

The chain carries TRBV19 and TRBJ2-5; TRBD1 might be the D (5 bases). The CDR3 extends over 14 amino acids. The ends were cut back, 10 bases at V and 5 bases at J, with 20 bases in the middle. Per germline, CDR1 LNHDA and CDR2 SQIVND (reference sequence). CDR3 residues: CAIQGIVKGETQYF. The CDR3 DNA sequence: TGTGCCATCCAGGGAATCGTGAAAGGGGAGACCCAGTACTTC.

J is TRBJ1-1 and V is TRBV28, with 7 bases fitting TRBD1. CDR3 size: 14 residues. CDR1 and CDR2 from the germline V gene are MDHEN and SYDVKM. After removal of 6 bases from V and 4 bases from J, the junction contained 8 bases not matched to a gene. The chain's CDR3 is CASSWGQSSTEAFF. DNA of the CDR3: TGTGCCAGCAGCTGGGGACAGAGCAGCACTGAAGCTTTCTTT. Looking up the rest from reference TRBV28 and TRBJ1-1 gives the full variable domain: DVKVTQSSRYLVKRTGEKVFLECVQDMDHENMFWYRQDPGLGLRLIYFSYDVKMKEKGDIPEGYSVSREKKERFSLILESASTNQTSMYLCASSWGQSSTEAFFGQGTRLTVV.

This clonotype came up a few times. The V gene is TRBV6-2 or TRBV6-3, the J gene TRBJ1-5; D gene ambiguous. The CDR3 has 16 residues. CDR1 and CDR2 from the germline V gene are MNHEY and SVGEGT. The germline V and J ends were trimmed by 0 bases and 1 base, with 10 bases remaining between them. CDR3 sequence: CASSYSISGSNQPQHF. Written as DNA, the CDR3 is TGTGCCAGCAGTTACTCGATATCTGGGAGCAATCAGCCCCAGCATTTT.

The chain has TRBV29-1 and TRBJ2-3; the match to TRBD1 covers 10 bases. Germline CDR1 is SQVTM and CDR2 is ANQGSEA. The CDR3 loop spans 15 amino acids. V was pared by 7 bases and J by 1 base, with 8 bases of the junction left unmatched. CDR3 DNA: TGCAGCGGCCGGGGAGGGACAGGGGGCACAGATACGCAGTATTTT. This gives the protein CSGRGGTGGTDTQYF.

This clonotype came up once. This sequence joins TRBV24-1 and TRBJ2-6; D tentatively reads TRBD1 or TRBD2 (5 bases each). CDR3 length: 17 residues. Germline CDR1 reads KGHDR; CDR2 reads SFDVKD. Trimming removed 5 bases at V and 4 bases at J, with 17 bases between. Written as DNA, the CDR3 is TGTGCCACCAGTGTTTTCTCCTCAGGGAGAGGGGCCAACGTCCTGACTTTC. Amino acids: CATSVFSSGRGANVLTF.

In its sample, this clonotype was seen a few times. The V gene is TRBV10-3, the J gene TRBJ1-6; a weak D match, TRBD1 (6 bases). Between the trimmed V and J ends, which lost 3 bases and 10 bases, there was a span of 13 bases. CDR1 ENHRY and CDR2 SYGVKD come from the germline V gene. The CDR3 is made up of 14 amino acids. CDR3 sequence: CAISDFQGYSPLHF. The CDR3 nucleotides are TGTGCCATCAGTGACTTTCAGGGGTACTCACCCCTCCACTTT.

The CDR3 DNA reads as TGTGCCACCAGCAGGAACAGGGGAGGCGGGGCTTTCTTT. It codes for CATSRNRGGGAFF. The V call is TRBV15, the J call TRBJ1-1; 7 bases agree with TRBD1. J lost 11 bases, V lost 3 bases, and 9 bases had no gene match. This CDR3 is built from 13 residues. CDR1 is LNHNV and CDR2 is YYDKDF in the germline V gene (reference sequence).

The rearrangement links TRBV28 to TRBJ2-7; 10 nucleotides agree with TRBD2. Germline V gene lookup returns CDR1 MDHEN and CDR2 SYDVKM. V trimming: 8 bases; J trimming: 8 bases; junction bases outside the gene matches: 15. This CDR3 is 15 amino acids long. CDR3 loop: CASHSRWLAGVQQYF. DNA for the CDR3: TGTGCCAGCCACTCACGGTGGCTAGCGGGAGTACAGCAGTACTTC. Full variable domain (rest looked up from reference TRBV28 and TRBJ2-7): DVKVTQSSRYLVKRTGEKVFLECVQDMDHENMFWYRQDPGLGLRLIYFSYDVKMKEKGDIPEGYSVSREKKERFSLILESASTNQTSMYLCASHSRWLAGVQQYFGPGTRLTVT.

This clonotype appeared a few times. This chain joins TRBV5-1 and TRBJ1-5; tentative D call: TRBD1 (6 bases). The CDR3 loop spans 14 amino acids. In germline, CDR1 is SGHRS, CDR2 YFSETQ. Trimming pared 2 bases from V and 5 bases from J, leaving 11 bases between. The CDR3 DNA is TGCGCCAGCAGCTTACAGGGATTGGATCAGCCCCAGCATTTT. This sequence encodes CASSLQGLDQPQHF.

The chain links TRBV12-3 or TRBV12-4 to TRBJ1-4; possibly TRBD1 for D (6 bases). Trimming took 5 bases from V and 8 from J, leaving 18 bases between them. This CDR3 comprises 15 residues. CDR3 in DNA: TGTGCCAGCAGTGGAGGACAGCTCAACGGGGAAAAACTGTTTTTT. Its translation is CASSGGQLNGEKLFF.

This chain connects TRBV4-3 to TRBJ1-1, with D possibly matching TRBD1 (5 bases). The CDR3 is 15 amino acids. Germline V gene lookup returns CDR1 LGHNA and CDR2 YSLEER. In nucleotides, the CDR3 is TGCCCATATTCCACCGGGGGGAGGGTGAACACTGAAGCTTTCTTT. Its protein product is CPYSTGGRVNTEAFF.